The clone carrying this TCR beta chain was counted at least ten times. Antigen specificity is unknown. These data originate in a study of T-cell reconstitution after alpha-beta-depleted transplantation in children. Overall study results and limits: The origin of alpha-beta T cells about two months after transplant was reportedly several hundred expanded graft clones.

TCRbeta library construction was performed incorporating unique molecular identifiers. One entry per CDR3 protein results from TCRdb running MiXCR on the PCR reads. The sample has a few hundred thousand distinct CDR3 sequences; 10% to 15% are singletons. Germline CDR1 and CDR2: SQVTM and ANQGSEA. CDR3 length equals 13 residues. The trim removed 8 bases at V and 3 bases at J, leaving 9 bases unmatched. This receptor was taken from a male patient aged 10 to 17 who had a stem cell transplant for acute myeloid leukemia, so the T cells may come from the graft donor. The V call is TRBV29-1, the J call TRBJ2-7, with 8 bases matching TRBD1. This material consisted of PBMCs, mostly from graft donor cells, taken 360 days after TCRalphabeta/CD19-depleted stem cell transplant. Written as DNA, the CDR3 is TGCAGCCCCTCCCGGGACAGGCTCTACGAGCAGTACTTC. The encoded protein is CSPSRDRLYEQYF.